What follows describes a single T cell receptor (beta chain). Its cognate antigen is unknown. Treatment noted: approximately 9-day PBMC culture with coronavirus spike peptide pools or control peptides (ViraFEST assay). ViraFEST grew antigen-specific T cells using peptide pools, then sequenced TCRs. This sample is drawn from a study of vaccination and CD4 T cells after COVID-19. Across the study: Two of the convalescents were Hispanic, and the group consisted of six males and four females.

Trimming stripped 4 bases from V and 0 bases from J, with 9 bases between. The germline V gene encodes CDR1 LNHDA and CDR2 SQIVND (reference sequence). This CDR3 region has 14 residues. With the Oncomine TCR Beta short-read assay, DNA from cultured CD4+ T cells was sequenced. TCRdb redid the calling of the PCR reads with MiXCR, one entry per CDR3 protein. This sample has roughly 13,000 distinct CDR3 sequences; less than 65% occur once, and the top ten carry approximately 12%. The sequence derives from a human donor who had recovered from COVID-19. The rearrangement links TRBV19 to TRBJ1-1; D gene ambiguous. Sample: CD4+ T cells from blood, cultured in vitro. The CDR3 nucleotides read TGTGCCAGTAGTACCACCACCCTGAACACTGAAGCTTTCTTT. Its translation is CASSTTTLNTEAFF.